These 8 T cell receptor beta chains originate from one sample sequenced in a study of T cell responses to AZD1222 COVID-19 vaccine. Clones were sequenced by immunoSEQ multiplex PCR, and TCRdb holds only the in-frame ones, with some missing. Of around 140,000 clones listed, approximately 93% are singletons. The specimen comprised peripheral blood, sampled after recovery from COVID-19. The receptors originated from an adult who had recovered from COVID-19.

V usage is TRBV5-1 and J usage is TRBJ2-2, with D uncertain. The CDR3 spans 14 residues. V lost 5 bases and J 5 bases, leaving 13 bases between the germline ends. Germline CDR1 is SGHRS and CDR2 is YFSETQ. The CDR3: CASRWGQQTGELFF. DNA for the CDR3: TGCGCCAGCAGGTGGGGTCAACAAACCGGGGAGCTGTTTTTT.

The gene calls are TRBV7-8 and TRBJ1-2, with TRBD1 matching 8 bases. With V trimmed by 4 bases and J by 7 bases, 11 bases remained unmatched. The CDR3 length is 15 residues. The germline CDR1 and CDR2 sequences are SGHVS and FQNEAQ. CDR3 nucleotides: TGTGCCAGCAGCTCTTCGACAGGGGTATATGGTGGCTACACCTTC. This translates into CASSSSTGVYGGYTF.

This clone was seen once. The rearrangement links TRBV18 to TRBJ2-7; 7 bases agree with TRBD2. There are 14 residues in the CDR3. Germline CDR1 is KGHSH and CDR2 is LQKENI. Trimming cost V 0 bases and J 2 bases; bases outside gene matches: 1. The CDR3 here is CASSPPAGAYEQYF. The CDR3, as DNA: TGTGCCAGCTCACCACCGGCGGGAGCCTACGAGCAGTACTTC.

The rearrangement joins TRBV5-1 to TRBJ2-7, with 12 nucleotides matching TRBD2. The CDR3 runs to 15 residues. The germline CDR1 and CDR2 sequences are SGHRS and YFSETQ. Unmatched junction bases numbered 4, after V lost 4 bases and J lost 2 bases. The CDR3 here is CASSDRLAGAYEQYF. In nucleotides, the CDR3 is TGCGCCAGCAGCGATAGACTAGCGGGAGCCTACGAGCAGTACTTC.

The rearrangement links TRBV7-2 to TRBJ1-5; D call uncertain. With 1 base removed from V and 1 base from J, the gap between germline ends came to 14 bases. Germline V gene sequence: CDR1 SGHTA, CDR2 FQGNSA. This CDR3 comprises 17 residues. The CDR3 loop is CASSLGRWGASNQPQHF. CDR3 nucleotide sequence: TGTGCCAGCAGCTTAGGGAGATGGGGTGCGAGCAATCAGCCCCAGCATTTT.

The V and J genes are TRBV27 and TRBJ1-5; possible D gene TRBD1, 5 bases. V dropped 5 bases and J dropped 6 bases, with 17 bases sitting between them. This CDR3 spans 15 amino acids. Germline V gives CDR1 MNHEY, CDR2 SMNVEV (reference sequence). This CDR3 reads CASSPTYWGSQPQHF. CDR3 DNA sequence: TGTGCCAGCAGTCCCACCTATTGGGGGTCTCAGCCCCAGCATTTT.

This chain joins TRBV6-6 and TRBJ2-6; 8 bases map to TRBD2. Germline CDR1 reads MNHNY; CDR2 reads SVGAGI (reference sequence). Trimming at V came to 9 bases and at J to 0 bases, leaving 7 bases not matched to a gene. CDR3 length: 16 amino acids. The CDR3 protein is CASSLAGGSGANVLTF. DNA of the CDR3: TGTGCCAGTTCGCTAGCGGGTGGCTCTGGGGCCAACGTCCTGACTTTC.

This sequence joins TRBV29-1 and TRBJ2-3; 7 positions agree with TRBD1. The trim removed 7 bases at V and 1 base at J, leaving 11 bases unmatched. Germline V lookup: CDR1 SQVTM, CDR2 ANQGSEA. CDR3 length: 15 amino acids. Here the CDR3 DNA reads TGCAGCGAGGTCGGCGACAGGGTGGGCACAGATACGCAGTATTTT. Encoded protein: CSEVGDRVGTDTQYF.